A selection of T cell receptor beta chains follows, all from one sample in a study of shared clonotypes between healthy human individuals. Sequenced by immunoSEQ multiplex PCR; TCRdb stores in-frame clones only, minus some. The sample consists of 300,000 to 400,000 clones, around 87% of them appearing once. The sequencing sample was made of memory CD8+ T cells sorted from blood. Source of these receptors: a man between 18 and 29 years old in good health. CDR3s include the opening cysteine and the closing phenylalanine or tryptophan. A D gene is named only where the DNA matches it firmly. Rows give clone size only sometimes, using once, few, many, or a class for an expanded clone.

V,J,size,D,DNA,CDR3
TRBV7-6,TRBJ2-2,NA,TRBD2,TGTGCCAGCAGCCCAATCTTAGGGGAGGGCGCCGGGGAGCTGTTTTTT,CASSPILGEGAGELFF
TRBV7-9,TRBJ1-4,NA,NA,TGTGCCAGCAGCCCCTCCACTGAGGGGTTTGCCTTAAAACTGTTTTTT,CASSPSTEGFALKLFF
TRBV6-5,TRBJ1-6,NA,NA,TGTGCCAGCAGCCCTGTTGTTTCTTCACCCCTCCACTTT,CASSPVVSSPLHF
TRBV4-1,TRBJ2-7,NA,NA,TGCGCCAGCAGCCAAGATACCCCTACCGAGCAGTACTTC,CASSQDTPTEQYF
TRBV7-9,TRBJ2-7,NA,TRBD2,TGTGCCAGCAGCCCCGCTAGCGGGTACTACGAGCAGTACTTC,CASSPASGYYEQYF
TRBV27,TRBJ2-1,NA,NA,TGTGCCAGCAGTCCCCCTGAGAGTCCCTACAATGAGCAGTTCTTC,CASSPPESPYNEQFF
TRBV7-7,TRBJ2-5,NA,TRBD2,TGTGCTAGCAGCCGTAGCGGGAACCCTCAAGAGACCCAGTACTTC,CASSRSGNPQETQYF
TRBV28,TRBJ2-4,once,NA,TGTGCCAGCAGTCCCGGGCCAACCTTAGCCAAAAACATTCAGTACTTC,CASSPGPTLAKNIQYF
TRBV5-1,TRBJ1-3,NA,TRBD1,TGCGCCAGCAGCCCGGACGGGACAGGTCCCTACTCTGGAAACACCATATATTTT,CASSPDGTGPYSGNTIYF
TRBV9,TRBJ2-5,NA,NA,TGTGCCAGCAGCGTAGAGCCAGGCCAAGAGACCCAGTACTTC,CASSVEPGQETQYF
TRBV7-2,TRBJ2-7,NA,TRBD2,TGTGCCAGCAGCGAAGGGACTAGCGGGATTCAGGTGCAGTACTTC,CASSEGTSGIQVQYF
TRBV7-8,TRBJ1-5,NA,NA,TGTGCCAGCACCGTTGACCGGACGGACTATAGCAATCAGCCCCAGCATTTT,CASTVDRTDYSNQPQHF
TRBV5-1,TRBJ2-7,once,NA,TGCGCCAGCAGCGCGATTAACAGGGAAAGGTGGTACTTC,CASSAINRERWYF
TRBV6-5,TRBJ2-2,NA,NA,TGTGCCAGCAGTTACGGACAGCACACCGGGGAGCTGTTTTTT,CASSYGQHTGELFF
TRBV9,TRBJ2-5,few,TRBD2,TGTGCCAGCAGCCCCTGGGGGGAGGGAGCCCAAGAGACCCAGTACTTC,CASSPWGEGAQETQYF
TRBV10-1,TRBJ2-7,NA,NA,TGCGCCAGCAGTCCGGGACCCCTTTACGAGCAGTACTTC,CASSPGPLYEQYF
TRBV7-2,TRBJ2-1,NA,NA,TGTGCCAGCAGCGGGAGTGGCGGGTTCGATGAGCAGTTCTTC,CASSGSGGFDEQFF
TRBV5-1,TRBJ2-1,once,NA,TGCGCCAGCAGCTTGATGGACAGAGATTACAATGAGCAGTTCTTC,CASSLMDRDYNEQFF
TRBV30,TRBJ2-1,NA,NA,TGTGCCTGGAGTGTATCTGGGGGGCCCTACAATGAGCAGTTCTTC,CAWSVSGGPYNEQFF
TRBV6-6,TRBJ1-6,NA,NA,TGTGCCAGCAGTTACTCCGGTGGAGGGACGAATTCACCCCTCCACTTT,CASSYSGGGTNSPLHF
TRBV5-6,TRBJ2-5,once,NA,TGTGCCAGCAGCCTACTGGCCGGGATCCAAGAGACCCAGTACTTC,CASSLLAGIQETQYF
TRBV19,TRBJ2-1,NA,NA,TGTGCCAGTAGTCTGGACGGATACAATGAGCAGTTCTTC,CASSLDGYNEQFF
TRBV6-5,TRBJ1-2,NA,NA,TGTGCCAGCAGTTACCCTCCGGGACACACTAACTATGGCTACACCTTC,CASSYPPGHTNYGYTF
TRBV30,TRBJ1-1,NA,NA,TGTGCCTGGAGTCCCTCAAGATTAGCTGAAGCTTTCTTT,CAWSPSRLAEAFF
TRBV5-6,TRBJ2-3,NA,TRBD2,TGTGCCAGCAGCTTGCTAGCGGGGGTAAGAGATACGCAGTATTTT,CASSLLAGVRDTQYF
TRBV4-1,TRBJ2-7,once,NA,TGCGCCAGCAGCCAAGTTCCTGATTCCTACGAGCAGTACTTC,CASSQVPDSYEQYF